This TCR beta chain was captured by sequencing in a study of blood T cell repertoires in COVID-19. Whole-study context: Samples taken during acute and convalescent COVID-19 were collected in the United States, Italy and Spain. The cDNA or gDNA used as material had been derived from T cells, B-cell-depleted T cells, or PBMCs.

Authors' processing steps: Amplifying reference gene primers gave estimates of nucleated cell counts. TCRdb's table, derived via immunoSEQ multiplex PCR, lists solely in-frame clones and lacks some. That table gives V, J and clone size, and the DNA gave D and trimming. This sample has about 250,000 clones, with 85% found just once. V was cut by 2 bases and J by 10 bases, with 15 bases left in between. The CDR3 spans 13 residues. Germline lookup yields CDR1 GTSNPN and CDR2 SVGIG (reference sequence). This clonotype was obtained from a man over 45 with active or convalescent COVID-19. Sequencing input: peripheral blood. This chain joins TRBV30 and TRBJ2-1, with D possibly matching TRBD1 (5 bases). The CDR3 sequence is CAWSRGPNREQFF. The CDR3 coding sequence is TGTGCCTGGAGTAGGGGCCCTAACAGGGAGCAGTTCTTC. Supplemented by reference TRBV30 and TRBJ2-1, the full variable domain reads SQTIHQWPATLVQPVGSPLSLECTVEGTSNPNLYWYRQAAGRGLQLLFYSVGIGQISSEVPQNLSASRPQDRQFILSSKKLLLSDSGFYLCAWSRGPNREQFFGPGTRLTVL.